This is a list of T cell receptor beta chains from one sample in a study of cytomegalovirus exposure and HLA in healthy donors. Sequencing was performed with immunoSEQ multiplex PCR; in TCRdb, only in-frame clones are kept and a portion is missing. Of 150,000 to 200,000 clones detected, approximately 75% appear once; the ten largest clones hold 1.5% to 2%. The sample taken for sequencing was PBMCs. These receptors originate from a woman between 18 and 29 years old in good health and CMV-seronegative. The CDR3 runs from the conserved cysteine through the conserved F or W. A D gene is named only where the DNA matches it firmly. Only part of the rows carry a size: once, few, many, or a class if the clone is expanded.

j_gene	abundance	d_gene	v_gene	len	CDR3aa	CDR3nt
TRBJ2-5	NA	TRBD2	TRBV2	18	CASSDGTSGGHIQETQYF	TGTGCCAGCAGTGATGGGACTAGCGGGGGGCACATACAAGAGACCCAGTACTTC
TRBJ2-2	NA	TRBD1	TRBV5-1	16	CASSLRQGAITGELFF	TGCGCCAGCAGCCTAAGACAGGGGGCAATCACCGGGGAGCTGTTTTTT
TRBJ2-1	few	NA	TRBV6-1	14	CASSSESSYNEQFF	TGTGCCAGCAGTAGCGAGAGCTCCTACAATGAGCAGTTCTTC
TRBJ2-5	NA	NA	TRBV12-5	14	CASGLEPSRETQYF	TGTGCTAGTGGTTTGGAGCCTAGCCGTGAGACCCAGTACTTC
TRBJ1-2	NA	NA	TRBV6-5	15	CASSYPGGQGYGYTF	TGTGCCAGCAGTTACCCCGGGGGGCAGGGGTATGGCTACACCTTC
TRBJ2-1	once	TRBD2	TRBV5-5	16	CASSLTAGGSYNEQFF	TGTGCCAGCAGCCTCACGGCGGGAGGCTCCTACAATGAGCAGTTCTTC
TRBJ2-1	NA	TRBD2	TRBV5-1	17	CASSSGRTSGEHNEQFF	TGCGCCAGCAGCTCCGGAAGGACTAGCGGGGAGCACAATGAGCAGTTCTTC
TRBJ2-6	NA	NA	TRBV10-3	16	CAISESSNSGANVLTF	TGTGCCATCAGTGAGTCGTCAAACTCTGGGGCCAACGTCCTGACTTTC
TRBJ1-3	NA	TRBD1	TRBV2	15	CASSRTGSSGNTIYF	TGTGCCAGCTCAAGGACAGGGAGCTCTGGAAACACCATATATTTT
TRBJ2-3	NA	NA	TRBV9	17	CASSPLRRETSTDTQYF	TGTGCCAGCAGCCCCCTTCGACGGGAAACTAGCACAGATACGCAGTATTTT
TRBJ2-3	NA	NA	TRBV7-2	13	CASSPMSPDTQYF	TGTGCCAGCAGCCCAATGTCCCCAGATACGCAGTATTTT
TRBJ2-5	NA	NA	TRBV27	16	CASSLSVQDSGETQYF	TGTGCCAGCAGTTTATCGGTTCAGGACTCGGGGGAGACCCAGTACTTC
TRBJ2-7	NA	TRBD1	TRBV5-4	16	CASSLGDRGRLDEQYF	TGTGCCAGCAGCTTGGGGGACAGGGGGCGGTTGGACGAGCAGTACTTC